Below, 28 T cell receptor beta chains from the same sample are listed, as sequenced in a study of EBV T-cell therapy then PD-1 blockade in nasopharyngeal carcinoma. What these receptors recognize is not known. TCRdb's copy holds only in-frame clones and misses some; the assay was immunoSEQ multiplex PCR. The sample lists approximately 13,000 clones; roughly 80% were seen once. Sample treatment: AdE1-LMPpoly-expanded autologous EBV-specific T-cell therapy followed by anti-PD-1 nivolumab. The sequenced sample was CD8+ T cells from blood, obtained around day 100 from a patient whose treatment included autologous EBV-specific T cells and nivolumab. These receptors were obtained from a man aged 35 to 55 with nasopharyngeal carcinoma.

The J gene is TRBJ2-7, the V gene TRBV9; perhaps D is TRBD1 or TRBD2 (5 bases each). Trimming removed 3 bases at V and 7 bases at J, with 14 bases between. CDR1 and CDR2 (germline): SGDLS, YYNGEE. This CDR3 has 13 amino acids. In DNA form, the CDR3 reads TGTGCCAGCAGCGGGGACCAGCCGTGGGAGCAGTACTTC. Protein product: CASSGDQPWEQYF.

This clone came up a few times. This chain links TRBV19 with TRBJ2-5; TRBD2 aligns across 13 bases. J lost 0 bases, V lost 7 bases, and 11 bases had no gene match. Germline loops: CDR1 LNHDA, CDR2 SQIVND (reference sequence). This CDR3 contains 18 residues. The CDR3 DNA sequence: TGTGCCAGTAACTACAGGACTAGCGGGGGCCGCTACCAAGAGACCCAGTACTTC. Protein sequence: CASNYRTSGGRYQETQYF.

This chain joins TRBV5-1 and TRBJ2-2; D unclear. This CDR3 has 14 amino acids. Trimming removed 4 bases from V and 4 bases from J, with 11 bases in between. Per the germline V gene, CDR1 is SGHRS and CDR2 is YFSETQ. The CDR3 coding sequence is TGCGCCAGCAGCGGAGAAATTCGCACCGGGGAGCTGTTTTTT. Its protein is CASSGEIRTGELFF.

The CDR3 DNA follows: TGCAGCGCCGCGGACAGGGTTAATGAGCAGTTCTTC. Its protein is CSAADRVNEQFF. This rearrangement joins TRBV29-1 to TRBJ2-1, with 8 nucleotides matching TRBD1. V gave up 7 bases and J gave up 7 bases; unmatched junction bases: 6. Germline V gives CDR1 SQVTM, CDR2 ANQGSEA. The CDR3 length is 12 residues.

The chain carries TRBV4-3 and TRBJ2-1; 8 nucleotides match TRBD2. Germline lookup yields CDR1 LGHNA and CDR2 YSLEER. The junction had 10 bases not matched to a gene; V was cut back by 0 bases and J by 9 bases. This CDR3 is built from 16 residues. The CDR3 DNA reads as TGCGCCAGCAGCCAAGAATCCAGCGGGGGACTAAGTGAGCAGTTCTTC. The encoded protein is CASSQESSGGLSEQFF.

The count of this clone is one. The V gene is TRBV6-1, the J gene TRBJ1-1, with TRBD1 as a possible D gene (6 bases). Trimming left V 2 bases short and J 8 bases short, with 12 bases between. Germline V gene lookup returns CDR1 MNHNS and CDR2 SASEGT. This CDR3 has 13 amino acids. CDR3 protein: CASSELLGTEAFF. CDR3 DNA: TGTGCCAGCAGTGAATTATTAGGGACAGAAGCTTTCTTT.

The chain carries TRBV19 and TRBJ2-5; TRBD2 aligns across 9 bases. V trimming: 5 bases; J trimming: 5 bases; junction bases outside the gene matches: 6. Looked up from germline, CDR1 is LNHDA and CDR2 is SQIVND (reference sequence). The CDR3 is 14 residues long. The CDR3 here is CASSLRGGGETQYF. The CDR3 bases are TGTGCCAGTAGTTTGCGGGGGGGCGGTGAGACCCAGTACTTC.

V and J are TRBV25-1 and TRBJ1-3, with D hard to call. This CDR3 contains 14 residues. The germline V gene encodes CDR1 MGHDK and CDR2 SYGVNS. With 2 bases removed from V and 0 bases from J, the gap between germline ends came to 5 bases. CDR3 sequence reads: CASSEGSSGNTIYF. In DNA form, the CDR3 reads TGTGCCAGCAGTGAAGGGTCCTCTGGAAACACCATATATTTT. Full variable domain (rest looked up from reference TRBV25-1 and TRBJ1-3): EADIYQTPRYLVIGTGKKITLECSQTMGHDKMYWYQQDPGMELHLIHYSYGVNSTEKGDLSSESTVSRIRTEHFPLTLESARPSHTSQYLCASSEGSSGNTIYFGEGSWLTVV.

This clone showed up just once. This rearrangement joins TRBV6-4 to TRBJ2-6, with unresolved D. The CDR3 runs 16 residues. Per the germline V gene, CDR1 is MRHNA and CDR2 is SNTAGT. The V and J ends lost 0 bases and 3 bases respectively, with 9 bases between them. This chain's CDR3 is CASSDSGSDGANVLTF. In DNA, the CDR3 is TGTGCCAGCAGTGACTCGGGCAGCGATGGGGCCAACGTCCTGACTTTC.

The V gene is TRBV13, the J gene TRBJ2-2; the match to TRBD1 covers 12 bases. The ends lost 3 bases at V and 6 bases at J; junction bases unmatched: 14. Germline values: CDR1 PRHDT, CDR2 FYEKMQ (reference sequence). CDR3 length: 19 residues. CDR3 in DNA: TGTGCCAGCAGCTTCGACACCGGGACAGGGGGCGCGGTACCCGGGGAGCTGTTTTTT. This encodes CASSFDTGTGGAVPGELFF.

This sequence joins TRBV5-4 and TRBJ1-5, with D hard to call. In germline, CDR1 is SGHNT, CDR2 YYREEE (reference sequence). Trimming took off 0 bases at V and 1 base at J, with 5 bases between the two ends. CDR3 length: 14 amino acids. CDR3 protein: CASSLAGSNQPQHF. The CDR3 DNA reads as TGTGCCAGCAGCTTGGCCGGCAGCAATCAGCCCCAGCATTTT.

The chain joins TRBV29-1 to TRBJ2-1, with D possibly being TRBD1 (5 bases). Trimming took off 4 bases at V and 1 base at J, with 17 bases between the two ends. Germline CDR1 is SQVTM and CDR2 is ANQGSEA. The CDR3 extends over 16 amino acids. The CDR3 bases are TGCAGCGTTGCTTCGAACAGGAAAATTTCCTACAATGAGCAGTTCTTC. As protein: CSVASNRKISYNEQFF.

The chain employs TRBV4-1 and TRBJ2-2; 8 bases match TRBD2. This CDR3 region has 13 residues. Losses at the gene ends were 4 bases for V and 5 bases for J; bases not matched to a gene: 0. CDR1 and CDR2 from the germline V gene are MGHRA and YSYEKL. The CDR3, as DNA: TGCGCCAGCAGCCCTAGCGGGACCGGGGAGCTGTTTTTT. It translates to CASSPSGTGELFF.

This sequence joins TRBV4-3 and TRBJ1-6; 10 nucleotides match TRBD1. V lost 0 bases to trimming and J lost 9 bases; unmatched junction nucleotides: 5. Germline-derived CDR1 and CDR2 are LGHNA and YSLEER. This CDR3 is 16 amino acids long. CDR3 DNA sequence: TGCGCCAGCAGCCAAGAACCAGGGACAGGGGCTTCACCCCTCCACTTT. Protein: CASSQEPGTGASPLHF.

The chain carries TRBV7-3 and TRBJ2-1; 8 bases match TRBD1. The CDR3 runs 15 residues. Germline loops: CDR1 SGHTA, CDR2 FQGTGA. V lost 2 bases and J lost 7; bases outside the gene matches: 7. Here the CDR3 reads CASSLLQGGKNEQFF. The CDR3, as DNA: TGTGCCAGCAGCTTATTACAGGGGGGTAAGAATGAGCAGTTCTTC.

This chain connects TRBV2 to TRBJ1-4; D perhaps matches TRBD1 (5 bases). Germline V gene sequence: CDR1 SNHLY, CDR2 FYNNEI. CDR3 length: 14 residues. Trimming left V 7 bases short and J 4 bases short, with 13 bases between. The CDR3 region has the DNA TGTGCCAGCATTAAGGGGCCAGTTAATGAAAAACTGTTTTTT. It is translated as CASIKGPVNEKLFF. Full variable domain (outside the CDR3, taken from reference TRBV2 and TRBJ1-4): EPEVTQTPSHQVTQMGQEVILRCVPISNHLYFYWYRQILGQKVEFLVSFYNNEISEKSEIFDDQFSVERPDGSNFTLKIRSTKLEDSAMYFCASIKGPVNEKLFFGSGTQLSVL.

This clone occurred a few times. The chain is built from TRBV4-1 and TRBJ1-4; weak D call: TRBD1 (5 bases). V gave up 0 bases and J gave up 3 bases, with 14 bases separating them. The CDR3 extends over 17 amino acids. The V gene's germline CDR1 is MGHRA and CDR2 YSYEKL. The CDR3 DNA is TGCGCCAGCAGCCAAGACGCAGGGCAGAATCCTAATGAAAAACTGTTTTTT. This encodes CASSQDAGQNPNEKLFF.

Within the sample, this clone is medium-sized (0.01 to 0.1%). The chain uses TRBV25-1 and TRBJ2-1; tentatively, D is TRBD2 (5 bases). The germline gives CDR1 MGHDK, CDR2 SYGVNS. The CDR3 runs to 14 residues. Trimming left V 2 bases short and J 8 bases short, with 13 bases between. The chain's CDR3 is CASSEIELADEQFF. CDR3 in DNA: TGTGCCAGCAGTGAAATCGAGCTAGCCGATGAGCAGTTCTTC.

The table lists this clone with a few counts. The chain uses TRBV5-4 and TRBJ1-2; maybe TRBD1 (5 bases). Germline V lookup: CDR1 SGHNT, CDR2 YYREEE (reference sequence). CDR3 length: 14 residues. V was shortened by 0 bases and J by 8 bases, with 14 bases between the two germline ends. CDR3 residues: CASSLDQGAWGYTF. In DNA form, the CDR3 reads TGTGCCAGCAGCTTGGATCAGGGAGCGTGGGGCTACACCTTC.

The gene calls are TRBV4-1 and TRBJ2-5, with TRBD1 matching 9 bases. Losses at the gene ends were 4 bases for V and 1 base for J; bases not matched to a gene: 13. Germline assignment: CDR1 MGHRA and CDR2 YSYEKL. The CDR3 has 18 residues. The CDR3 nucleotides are TGCGCCAGCAGCCCGTCCGCCGGGACAGGGCCCTCCCAAGAGACCCAGTACTTC. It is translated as CASSPSAGTGPSQETQYF.

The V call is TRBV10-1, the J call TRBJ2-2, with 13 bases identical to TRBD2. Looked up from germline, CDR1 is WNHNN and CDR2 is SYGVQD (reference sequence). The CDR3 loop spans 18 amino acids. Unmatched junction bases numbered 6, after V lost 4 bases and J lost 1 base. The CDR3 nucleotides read TGCGCCAGCAGTGCGGTGGGACTAGCGGGGCTGAACACCGGGGAGCTGTTTTTT. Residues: CASSAVGLAGLNTGELFF.

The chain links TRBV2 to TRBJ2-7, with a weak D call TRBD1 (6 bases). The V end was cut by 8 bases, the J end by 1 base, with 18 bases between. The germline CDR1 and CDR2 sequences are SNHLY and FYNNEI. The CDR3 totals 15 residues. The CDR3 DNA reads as TGTGCCAGCGAATCGACACAGGGTCCGTCCTACGAGCAGTACTTC. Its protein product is CASESTQGPSYEQYF.

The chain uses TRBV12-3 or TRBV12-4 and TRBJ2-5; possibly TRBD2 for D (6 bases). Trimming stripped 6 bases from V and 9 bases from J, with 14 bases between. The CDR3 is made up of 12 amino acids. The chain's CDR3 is CASSPPGRPQYF. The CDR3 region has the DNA TGTGCCAGCAGCCCTCCCGGGAGACCCCAGTACTTC.

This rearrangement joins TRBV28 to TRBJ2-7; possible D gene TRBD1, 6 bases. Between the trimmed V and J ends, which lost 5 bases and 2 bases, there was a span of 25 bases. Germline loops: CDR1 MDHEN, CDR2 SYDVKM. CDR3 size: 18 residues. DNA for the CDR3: TGTGCCAGCAGTACCGGTACGACCCTACAGGGTAAGACCTACGAGCAGTACTTC. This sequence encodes CASSTGTTLQGKTYEQYF.

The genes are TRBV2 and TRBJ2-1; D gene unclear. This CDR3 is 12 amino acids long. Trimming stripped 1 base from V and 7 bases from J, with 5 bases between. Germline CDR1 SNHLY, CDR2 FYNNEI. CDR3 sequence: CASSEGPNEQFF. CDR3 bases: TGTGCCAGCAGTGAAGGACCGAATGAGCAGTTCTTC.

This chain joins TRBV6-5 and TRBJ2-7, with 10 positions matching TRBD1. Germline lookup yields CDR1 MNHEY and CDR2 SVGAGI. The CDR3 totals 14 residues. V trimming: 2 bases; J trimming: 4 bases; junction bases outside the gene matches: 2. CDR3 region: CASSYMDRGYEQYF. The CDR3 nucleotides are TGTGCCAGCAGTTACATGGACAGGGGGTACGAGCAGTACTTC.

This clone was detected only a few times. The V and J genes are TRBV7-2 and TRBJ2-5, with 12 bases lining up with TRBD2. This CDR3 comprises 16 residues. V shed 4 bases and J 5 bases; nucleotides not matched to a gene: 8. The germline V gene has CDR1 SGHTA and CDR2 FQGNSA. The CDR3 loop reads CASSSLLAGGHETQYF. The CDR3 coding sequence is TGTGCCAGCAGCTCCCTACTAGCGGGGGGCCATGAGACCCAGTACTTC. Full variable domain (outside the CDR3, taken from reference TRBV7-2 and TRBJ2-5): GAGVSQSPSNKVTEKGKDVELRCDPISGHTALYWYRQSLGQGLEFLIYFQGNSAPDKSGLPSDRFSAERTGGSVSTLTIQRTQQEDSAVYLCASSSLLAGGHETQYFGPGTRLLVL.

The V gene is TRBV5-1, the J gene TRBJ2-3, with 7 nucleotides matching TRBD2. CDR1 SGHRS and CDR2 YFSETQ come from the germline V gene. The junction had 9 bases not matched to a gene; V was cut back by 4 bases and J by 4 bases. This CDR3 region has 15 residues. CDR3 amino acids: CASSLRLAGPDTQYF. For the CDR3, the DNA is TGCGCCAGCAGCCTCAGACTAGCCGGGCCAGATACGCAGTATTTT. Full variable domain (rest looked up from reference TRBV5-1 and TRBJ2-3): KAGVTQTPRYLIKTRGQQVTLSCSPISGHRSVSWYQQTPGQGLQFLFEYFSETQRNKGNFPGRFSGRQFSNSRSEMNVSTLELGDSALYLCASSLRLAGPDTQYFGPGTRLTVL.